Given below is one TCR beta chain in context. The antigen remains unidentified. The V and J ends lost 4 bases and 6 bases, in that order; junction bases with no gene match: 4. Looked up from germline, CDR1 is SGHTS and CDR2 is YDEGEE. The CDR3 contains 14 residues. The PCR employed 60 Vbeta primers together with 13 Jbeta primers. Profiled with immunoSEQ multiplex PCR; TCRdb holds only in-frame clones, not every one. The data hold 180,000 or so clones, with about four fifths observed a single time. The data belong to a study of cytomegalovirus exposure and HLA in healthy donors. Study-level findings and limits: Accurate prediction of most subjects' HLA-A and HLA-B alleles from TCR beta sequences was reported. No immune exposure information besides CMV serostatus was available. Some V segments, TRBV6-2 and TRBV6-3 among them, were indistinguishable and were therefore excluded.

This chain uses TRBV5-8 with TRBJ1-4, with 9 bases aligning to TRBD1. The source is a male donor in good health and CMV-seronegative. The sequenced sample was PBMCs. This chain's CDR3 is CASSRRTGDEKLFF. The CDR3 coding sequence is TGTGCCAGCAGCCGACGGACAGGGGATGAAAAACTGTTTTTT.